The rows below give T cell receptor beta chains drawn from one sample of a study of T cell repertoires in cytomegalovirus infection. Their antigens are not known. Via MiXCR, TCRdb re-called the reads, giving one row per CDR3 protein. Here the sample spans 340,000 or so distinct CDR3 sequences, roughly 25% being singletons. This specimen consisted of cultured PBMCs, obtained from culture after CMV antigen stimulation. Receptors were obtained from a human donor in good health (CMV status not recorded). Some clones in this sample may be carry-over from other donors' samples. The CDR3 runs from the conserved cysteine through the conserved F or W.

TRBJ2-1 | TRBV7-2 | CASSLNPSSYNEQFF
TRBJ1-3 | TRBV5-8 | CASSLLASGNTIYF
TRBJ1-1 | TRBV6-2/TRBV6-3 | CASSYSLRGLNTEAFF
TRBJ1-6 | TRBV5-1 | CASSLASRVGNSPLHF
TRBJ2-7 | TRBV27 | CASREAGTGGSEQYF
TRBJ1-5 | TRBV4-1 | CASSQGDGGYQPQHF
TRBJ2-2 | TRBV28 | CASSHGPAGELFF
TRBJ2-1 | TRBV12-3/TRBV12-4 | CASSAPGTSGRNEQFF
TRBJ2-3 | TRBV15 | CATSPASATDTQYF
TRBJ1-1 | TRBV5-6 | CASSLWGGAGTEAFF
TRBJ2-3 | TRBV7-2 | CASRRGREGPGYF
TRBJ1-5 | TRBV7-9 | CASSRGTDYQPQHF
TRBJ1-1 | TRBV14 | CASSQDFEAFF
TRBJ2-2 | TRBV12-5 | CASGSLWGSNTGELFF
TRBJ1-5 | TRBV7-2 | CASSLATGWQEQPQHF
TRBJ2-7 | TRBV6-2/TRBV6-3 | CASRDALYEQYF
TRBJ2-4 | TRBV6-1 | CASSHGNERGFQYF
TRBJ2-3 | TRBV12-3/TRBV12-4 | CASNPTAGDTQYF
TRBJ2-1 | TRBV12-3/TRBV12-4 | CASSLGGGRADEQFF
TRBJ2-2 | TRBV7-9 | CASSFFTGGHTGELFF
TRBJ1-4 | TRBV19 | CASSTRTGVGEKLFF
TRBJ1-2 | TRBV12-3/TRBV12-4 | CASSLSVDGYTF
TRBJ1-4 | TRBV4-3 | CASSHTRGLDEKLFF
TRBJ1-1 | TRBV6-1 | CASLVGSEAFF
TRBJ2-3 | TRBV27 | CASSSLGTRLQYF
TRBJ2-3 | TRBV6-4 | CASSGLGGGEDTQYF
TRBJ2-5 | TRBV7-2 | CASSFGGQTATQYF
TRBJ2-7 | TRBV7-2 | CASSTSGSYEQYF
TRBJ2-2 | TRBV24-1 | CATSDSPEGTGELFF
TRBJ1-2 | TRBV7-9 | CASSSRTETNYGYTF
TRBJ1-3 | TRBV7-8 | CASSSTRWGTGGNTIYF
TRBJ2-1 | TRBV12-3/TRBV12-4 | CASSGDRRYNEQFF
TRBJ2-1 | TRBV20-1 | CSASGLAGYNEQFF
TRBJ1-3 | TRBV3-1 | CASSPGTIGNTIYF
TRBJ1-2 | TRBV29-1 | CSVDSGDLEDGYTF
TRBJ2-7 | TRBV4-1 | CASSQRDAGSYEQYF
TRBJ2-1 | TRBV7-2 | CASSSSLAGSYNEQFF
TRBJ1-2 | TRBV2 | CASRQGAQGYTF
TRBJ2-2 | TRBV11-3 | CASSSLGTNTGELFF
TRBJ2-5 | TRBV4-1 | CASSQDPRAETQYF
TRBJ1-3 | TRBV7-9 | CASSQPGQGNTIYF
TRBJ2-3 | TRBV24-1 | CATSDPVGGVRDTQYF
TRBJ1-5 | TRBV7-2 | CASSHRTNQPQHF
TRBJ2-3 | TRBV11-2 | CASSLGQGSTDTQYF
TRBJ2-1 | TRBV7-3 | CASSLTPDSQYNEQFF
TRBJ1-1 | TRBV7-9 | CASSFRQDPNTEAFF
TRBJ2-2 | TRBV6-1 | CASSAILAGVAAGELFF
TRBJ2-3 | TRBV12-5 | CASGGGLASSDTQYF
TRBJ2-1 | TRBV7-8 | CASSLALTLNEQFF
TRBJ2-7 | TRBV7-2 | CASSWARVYEQYF
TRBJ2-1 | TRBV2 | CASTRGRPSGGDEQFF
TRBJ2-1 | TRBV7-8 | CASSVTNEQFF
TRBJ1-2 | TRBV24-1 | CATSTRGLGYGYTF
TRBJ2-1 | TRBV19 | CASSIPRGPGEQFF
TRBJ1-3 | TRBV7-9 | CASSLGTATGNTIYF
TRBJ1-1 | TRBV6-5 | CASRSRGQSLAAFF